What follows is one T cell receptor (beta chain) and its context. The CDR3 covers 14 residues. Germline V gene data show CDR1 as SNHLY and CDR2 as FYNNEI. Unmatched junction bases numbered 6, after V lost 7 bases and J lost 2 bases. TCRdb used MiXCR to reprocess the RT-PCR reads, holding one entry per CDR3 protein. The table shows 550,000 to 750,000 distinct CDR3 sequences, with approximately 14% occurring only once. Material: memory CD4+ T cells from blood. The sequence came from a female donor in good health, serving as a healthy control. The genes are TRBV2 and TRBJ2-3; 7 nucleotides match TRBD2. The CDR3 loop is CASKVERDTDTQYF. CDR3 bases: TGTGCCAGCAAGGTAGAGCGGGACACAGATACGCAGTATTTT.